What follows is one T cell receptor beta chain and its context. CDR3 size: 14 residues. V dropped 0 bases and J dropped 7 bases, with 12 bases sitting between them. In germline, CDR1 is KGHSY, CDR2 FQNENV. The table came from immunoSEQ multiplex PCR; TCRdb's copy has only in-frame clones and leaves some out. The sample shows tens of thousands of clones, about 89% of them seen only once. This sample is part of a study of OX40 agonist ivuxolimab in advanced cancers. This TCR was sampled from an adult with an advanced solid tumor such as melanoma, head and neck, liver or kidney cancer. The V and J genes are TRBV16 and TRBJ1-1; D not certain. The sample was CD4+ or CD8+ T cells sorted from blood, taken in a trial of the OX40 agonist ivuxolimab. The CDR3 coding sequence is TGTGCCAGCAGCCAATCGGGAGTGGACCTTGAAGCTTTCTTT. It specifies CASSQSGVDLEAFF.